The source of this T cell receptor (beta chain) is a study of blood T cell repertoires in COVID-19. In the study overall: Acute-phase and convalescent COVID-19 samples originated in the United States, Italy and Spain. Sources were T cells, B-cell-depleted T cells, or PBMCs; the material itself was cDNA or gDNA.

This clone was detected only a few times. As handled by the study authors: The assay estimated nucleated cells by amplifying reference gene primers. The assay was immunoSEQ multiplex PCR, and TCRdb's table has in-frame clones only and misses some. V and J calls and clone size are copied from that table; D and trimming were computed from the DNA. The table shows about 110,000 clones, with about nine tenths occurring only once. Germline V gene data show CDR1 as SQVTM and CDR2 as ANQGSEA. The V and J ends lost 5 bases and 5 bases, in that order; junction bases with no gene match: 5. The CDR3 runs to 12 residues.

The V call is TRBV29-1, the J call TRBJ2-7; 8 bases line up with TRBD1. The sequence was obtained from a human donor in a cohort sampled during active COVID-19. The sequencing sample was made of peripheral blood. The CDR3 coding sequence is TGCAGCGTTTCCCCGGACAGGGACGAGCAGTACTTC. Residues: CSVSPDRDEQYF.